This T cell receptor (beta chain) was captured by sequencing in a study of cytomegalovirus exposure and HLA in healthy donors. Study findings and constraints: Excluded were some V segments that proved indistinguishable, including TRBV6-2 and TRBV6-3. Most TCR sequences proved rare, with some public TCRs found in many donors. CMV serostatus was the sole immune exposure information available.

The germline gives CDR1 LGHNA, CDR2 YNFKEQ. The length of the CDR3 is 13 residues. V dropped 1 base and J dropped 7 bases, with 8 bases sitting between them. A note on this clone: Its antigen is undetermined. This sample includes further DNA sequences coding for the same CDR3.

PCR primers comprised 60 Vbeta and 13 Jbeta primers. Profiling relied on immunoSEQ multiplex PCR, and the TCRdb table lists in-frame clones only, not all of them. The profile shows around 200,000 clones, around 80% of them singletons. The sequence was collected from a woman aged 25 to 39 in good health and CMV-seropositive. The sample comprised PBMCs. The rearrangement uses TRBV4-2 and TRBJ1-5; the D gene is possibly TRBD1 (5 bases). The CDR3 sequence: CASSQGGGQPQHF. CDR3 nucleotide sequence: TGTGCCAGCAGCCAAGGGGGGGGACAGCCCCAGCATTTT.